This T cell receptor beta chain was found in a study of blood T cell repertoires in COVID-19. Study-wide background: From the United States, Italy and Spain came samples of acute and convalescent COVID-19. T cells, B-cell-depleted T cells, or PBMCs provided the cDNA or gDNA that served as material.

Source study methods: Estimation of nucleated cell counts relied on the amplification of reference gene primers. TCRdb keeps only in-frame clones here, not all; method: immunoSEQ multiplex PCR. V, J and clone size are taken as reported in that table, and D and trimming were inferred from the DNA itself. The sample gives approximately 180,000 clones, 88% of which show up once; approximately 6% is in the top ten. Germline V lookup: CDR1 SGHNT, CDR2 YYREEE (reference sequence). Deletions cut 4 bases from V and 5 bases from J, with 12 bases between. The CDR3 length is 14 residues. Sample: peripheral blood. This chain connects TRBV5-4 to TRBJ1-4; TRBD1 might be the D (6 bases). The TCR sequence derives from a man in his forties with active or convalescent COVID-19. CDR3 DNA: TGTGCCAGCAGCGAGGACAGAAAGAATGAAAAACTGTTTTTT. It yields the protein CASSEDRKNEKLFF.